The sequence of this TCR beta chain was determined in a study of technical replicates of blood from four donors. V dropped 3 bases and J dropped 3 bases, with 10 bases sitting between them. CDR3 length equals 14 residues. Germline V gives CDR1 SGHTA, CDR2 FQGNSA. The assay was immunoSEQ multiplex PCR, and TCRdb's table has in-frame clones only and misses some. The data hold 50,000 to 70,000 clones, with 88% observed a single time. The chain has TRBV7-2 and TRBJ2-3; D perhaps matches TRBD1 (7 bases). The specimen was PBMCs. The sequence came from a human donor in good health. Some clones in this sample may be carry-over from other donors' samples. The chain's CDR3 is CASSLTGRTDTQYF. DNA of the CDR3: TGTGCCAGCAGCTTGACAGGGAGGACAGATACGCAGTATTTT.